Included here is one T cell receptor (beta chain) sequence, with context. This sample is drawn from a study of blood T cell repertoires in COVID-19. The wider study: Italy, Spain and the United States were the sources of the convalescent and acute COVID-19 samples.

V gave up 6 bases and J gave up 4 bases; unmatched junction bases: 14. Germline values: CDR1 KGHSH, CDR2 LQKENI. The CDR3 loop spans 16 amino acids. TCRdb keeps only in-frame clones here, not all; method: immunoSEQ multiplex PCR. The sample shows tens of thousands of clones, roughly 87% of them seen only once. The sequence was collected from an elderly woman with acute or convalescent COVID-19. The rearrangement joins TRBV18 to TRBJ1-2; TRBD1 matches at 7 bases. What was sequenced was peripheral blood. DNA of the CDR3: TGTGCCAGCTCCCCTTTTCAGGGGGGCGAGGGCTATGGCTACACCTTC. It codes for CASSPFQGGEGYGYTF.